What follows is one T cell receptor (beta chain) and its context. As originally analysed: Reference gene primer amplification gave estimated nucleated cell counts. Assay: immunoSEQ multiplex PCR; the TCRdb copy retains only in-frame clones and omits some. V and J calls and clone size are as listed in that table; D and trimming were resolved from the DNA. Of about 200,000 clones detected, approximately 91% appear once; the ten largest clones hold roughly a sixth. The sample comes from a study of blood T cell repertoires in COVID-19. The CDR3 has 18 amino acids. V lost 3 bases to trimming and J lost 0 bases; unmatched junction nucleotides: 9. Germline CDR1 reads KGHSH; CDR2 reads LQKENI.

The rearrangement uses TRBV18 and TRBJ1-3; TRBD1 matches 9 bases. This TCR was sampled from a man between 45 and 60 years old with COVID-19, enrolled during active disease. The sequenced sample was peripheral blood. CDR3: CASSPRPGQGISGNTIYF. CDR3 DNA: TGTGCCAGCTCACCTCGGCCGGGACAGGGTATCTCTGGAAACACCATATATTTT.